The clone carrying this T cell receptor (beta chain) was picked up a small number of times. No antigen is known for it. The data stem from a study of T cell repertoires in cytomegalovirus infection. Background on the study: Evidence of both CMV infection and a matching HLA type came from public TCR beta signatures.

TCRdb independently ran MiXCR on the reads; one entry per CDR3 protein. Of approximately 730,000 distinct CDR3 sequences in the sample, about 27% were seen once. Germline CDR1 PRHDT, CDR2 FYEKMQ (reference sequence). The CDR3 loop spans 15 amino acids. J lost 4 bases, V lost 5 bases, and 5 bases had no gene match. Study conclusions and caveats: The response measured ex vivo was dominated by TCR beta clonotypes (HLA-C-restricted and CMV-specific). Carriers of CMV plus the relevant HLA were identified by cumulative public TCR beta family frequency.

J is TRBJ2-3 and V is TRBV13; 11 bases are shared with TRBD1. The clonotype originates from a human donor in good health (CMV status not recorded). Some clones in this sample may be carry-over from other donors' samples. This material consisted of cultured CD8+ T cells from PBMCs, taken from culture after CMV antigen stimulation. CDR3 amino acids: CASSADRGRADTQYF. DNA of the CDR3: TGTGCCAGCAGCGCGGACAGGGGGCGCGCAGATACGCAGTATTTT.